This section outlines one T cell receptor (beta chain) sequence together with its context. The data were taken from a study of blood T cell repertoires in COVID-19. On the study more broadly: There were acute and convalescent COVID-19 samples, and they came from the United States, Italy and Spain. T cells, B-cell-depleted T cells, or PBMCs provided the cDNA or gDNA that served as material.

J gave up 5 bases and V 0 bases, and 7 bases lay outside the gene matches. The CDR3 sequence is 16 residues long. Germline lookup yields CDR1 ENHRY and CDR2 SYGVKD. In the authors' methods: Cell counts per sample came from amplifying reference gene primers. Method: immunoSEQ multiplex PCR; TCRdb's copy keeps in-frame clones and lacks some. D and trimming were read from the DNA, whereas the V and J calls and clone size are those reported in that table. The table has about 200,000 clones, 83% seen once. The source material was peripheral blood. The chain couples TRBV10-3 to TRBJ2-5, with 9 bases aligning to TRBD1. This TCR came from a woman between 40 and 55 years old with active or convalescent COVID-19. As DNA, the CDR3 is TGTGCCATCAGTGAGTCTGGACAGGGGCCGAGGGAGACCCAGTACTTC. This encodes CAISESGQGPRETQYF.